This entry features one T cell receptor beta chain sequence. The antigen it binds to is not known. Base qualities were left out, and no much larger clone turns up one base away. The sample belongs to a study of early T cells in non-severe SARS-CoV-2 infection (dated by TCRdb to the early 2020s). The study in broad terms: Because TCR sequencing relied on bulk RNA taken from unsorted whole blood, pairing of alpha and beta chains was not possible. Overall study results and their limits: Matching against VDJdb was skewed toward anti-spike CD8 responses, likely underestimated virus-specific expansions, and missed private and CD4 specificities.

According to the germline V gene, CDR1 reads MNHEY and CDR2 reads SVGAGI. V is pared back by 5 bases and J by 7 bases, with 18 bases lying between the germline termini. Counted from cysteine to phenylalanine, this CDR3 has 15 amino acids. Only the CDR3 region is kept as DNA, spanning 45 bases read in frame from base 1. The library was built by means of 5' RACE. The sequencer listed for this sample is NextSeq 500. In the TCR library protocol, unique molecular identifiers were attached to individual cDNA molecules to correct for PCR bias and sequencing error. Both TCR alpha and beta chains were sequenced, and tight co-correlation was observed between alpha and beta sequence abundances in each sample. In the authors' own workflow: V gene, J gene and CDR3 annotation of TCR sequences was performed with Decombinator V4. TCRs were defined as expanded if a significant change between any two time points was detected under a Poisson model with p below 0.0001. TCR abundances were normalised to the total number of TCRs sequenced per sample and expressed as counts per million. TRAV1-2 paired with TRAJ12, TRAJ20 or TRAJ33 defined MAIT TCRs, while TRAV10 paired with TRAJ18 defined iNKT TCRs. VDJdb, accessed on 1 November 2021, was searched for TCRs annotated for CMV, EBV and SARS-CoV-2, and TCRs annotated for more than one antigen were excluded. The raw public reads went through TCRdb reprocessing: fastp at Q25, MiXCR clone calling, in-frame beta chains kept. Rows are unified per CDR3 protein, each entry keeping the most common DNA and genes. For this entry, the V and J calls and clone size follow TCRdb and not the study's own pipeline. The sample yields around 60,000 distinct CDR3 sequences; roughly 13% were counted once. The leading ten clones occupy 9.5% to 10% of the sample.

Set within a cohort of healthcare workers in London, UK, this nested case-control study involved weekly PCR testing of nasopharyngeal swabs along with blood sampling. Healthcare workers were recruited between 23 and 31 March 2020, during the week of the UK lockdown, and were followed weekly for up to about 16 weeks. The receptor was derived from an adult who was a healthcare worker with PCR-confirmed SARS-CoV-2 infection or an uninfected control (not recorded which). Source material: whole blood. The chain is made from TRBV6-5 and TRBJ1-5; no D gene can be assigned with confidence. The nucleotide sequence reads as follows: TGTGCCAGCAGTAAAGGCAGGAGAGGCTACCAGCCCCAGCATTTT. Translation gives CASSKGRRGYQPQHF.